Here is one T cell receptor (beta chain) with its context. The antigen remains unidentified. The sample holds other DNA sequences that translate to the same CDR3. This record belongs to a study of T cell responses to AZD1222 COVID-19 vaccine. The study, taken as a whole, reports: Spike-specific TCRs gained breadth and depth after people received two AZD1222 doses. It should be noted that donors were predominantly white British and more often female, and clonal diversity was possibly underestimated. Vaccine-associated CD4 TCRs ranged over spike, dominating at 160-218 and 743-854.

This table comes from immunoSEQ multiplex PCR, and its TCRdb copy is limited to in-frame clones, with some not included. The sample yields 180,000 or so clones, approximately 92% seen once. This clonotype was sampled from an adult who received the MenACWY meningococcal vaccine as a control. Sequences were derived from peripheral blood, sampled 28 days after the second dose of the MenACWY control vaccine.

The CDR3 protein is CASSGDRGGDQPQHF. CDR3 bases: TGTGCCAGCAGTGGGGACAGGGGGGGAGATCAGCCCCAGCATTTT. This rearrangement joins TRBV2 to TRBJ1-5; 11 nucleotides line up with TRBD1. The CDR3 runs to 15 residues. V gave up 4 bases and J gave up 5 bases; unmatched junction bases: 4. In germline, CDR1 is SNHLY, CDR2 FYNNEI.